This TCR beta chain was recovered during a study of cytomegalovirus exposure and HLA in healthy donors. General study points: Subsequent analysis of the approximately 130 validation repertoires found a tendency for first-cohort TCR clusters to co-occur. Altogether, 150 to 200 TCR beta chains were recorded as cytomegalovirus-associated.

The CDR3 spans 16 residues. The V gene end was trimmed by 4 bases and the J gene end by 3 bases; junction bases not matched to a gene: 7. Per germline, CDR1 SGHAT and CDR2 FQNNGV. As concerns this clone: No antigen is known for it.

The protocol was immunoSEQ multiplex PCR, while the TCRdb copy is restricted to in-frame clones and leaves out a portion. The sample holds about 76,000 clones, about 95% seen once. The donors were members of the validation cohort, which comprised more than 90 subjects and was separate from the first cohort of 666 subjects. The chain recombines TRBV11-2 with TRBJ2-5; the match to TRBD2 covers 11 bases. This TCR was recovered from a woman in her late teens or twenties in good health and CMV-seropositive. The sample taken for sequencing was PBMCs. This chain's CDR3 is CASSSTGLAVKETQYF. The CDR3 DNA is TGTGCCAGCAGCTCTACGGGACTAGCGGTCAAAGAGACCCAGTACTTC.